This TCR beta chain was sequenced during a study of response to subunit inactivated influenza vaccine (dated by TCRdb to about 2018). For the wider study: To follow how T cells responded to a trivalent subunit inactivated influenza vaccine, the researchers relied on deep quantitative profiling of the T cell receptor repertoire. Points the paper makes about the study in general: The authors proposed that each seasonal influenza vaccination may bring in only a limited number of new T cells.

Library preparation was by RT-PCR. Sequencing instrument: Illumina HiSeq 2500. TCRdb itself trimmed the public reads at Q25 with fastp, ran MiXCR and retained productive beta chains. Each CDR3 protein appears once, grouped with its most common genes and DNA. Present in this sample are 530,000 or so distinct CDR3 sequences, around 13% of which were seen just once. Jointly, the top ten make up roughly 10% of the sample. The CDR3 goes from the cysteine to the phenylalanine over 14 residues. The sequence is cut down to CDR3 DNA, 42 bases in frame from base 1. The germline V gene encodes CDR1 MNHNS and CDR2 SASEGT. Trimming accounts for 6 bases at V and 3 bases at J, while the number of junction bases matched to no gene is 5. Remarks on this clonotype: Its antigen is still unknown. No base qualities exist here, and no much larger clone lies one base off it.

The material was PBMCs from blood, obtained about 12 days after vaccination. The chain is assembled from TRBV6-1 and TRBJ1-2; 9 bases in the middle match TRBD1. This receptor was identified in a middle-aged man who received an inactivated influenza vaccine. Donor details come from another sample of the same person, matched by shared clones. Read as DNA, the sequence is TGTGCCAGCAGATCGAGACAGGGGGACTATGGCTACACCTTC. Its coded protein is CASRSRQGDYGYTF.